The present T cell receptor (beta chain) was sequenced within a study of blood T cells in healthy people across ages. Study overall: Capture by template switching was about one barcoded beta molecule per two T cells.

From germline, CDR1 is MNHNS and CDR2 SASEGT. Trimming removed 4 bases from V and 2 bases from J; junction bases left unmatched: 8. This CDR3 is 17 amino acids long. This clonotype was seen a few times. For the second PCR, which ran for roughly 6 to 11 cycles, a sample-barcoded 5' primer and a J-beta primer mix were used. One entry per CDR3 protein, called by TCRdb with MiXCR from the 5' RACE reads. Altogether roughly 1,100,000 distinct CDR3 sequences are present, 25% being singletons, with the ten largest covering around 0.7%. This sample also belongs to another study, concerning T cells of mothers and their children. That study reports: Overlap in related mother-child pairs always slightly exceeded unrelated pairs, never significantly.

The TCR originated in a girl aged 2-10 years in good health. V usage is TRBV6-1 and J usage is TRBJ1-4, with 9 positions matching TRBD1. Sequencing input: blood. CDR3 DNA: TGTGCCAGCAGTGTGACGACAGGGGGTGGCACTAATGAAAAACTGTTTTTT. It is translated as CASSVTTGGGTNEKLFF.